This T cell receptor beta chain was sequenced during a study of shared clonotypes between healthy human individuals. Whole-study results and caveats: Naive subsets generally exceeded memory subsets in estimated richness. Donors were few, which limited the genetic and exposure-history diversity represented.

The authors split each subset's genomic DNA evenly across several immunoSEQ plates. Clones were sequenced by immunoSEQ multiplex PCR, and TCRdb holds only the in-frame ones, with some missing. The sample records roughly 2.1 million clones, under 95% being singletons. This clone appeared once. Antigen specificity is unknown. The CDR3 length is 16 residues. V lost 1 base to trimming and J lost 5 bases, with 19 bases between them. From germline, CDR1 is SGHTS and CDR2 YDEGEE. Positive CCR7 selection of CD45RO-negative cells yielded the naive CD8 cells, and terminally differentiated effector memory CD45RA+ cells were excluded.

The J gene is TRBJ2-7, the V gene TRBV5-8, with D possibly being TRBD1 or TRBD2 (5 bases each). The TCR comes from a man younger than 35 in good health. Some clones in this sample may be carry-over from other donors' samples. The sample taken for sequencing was naive CD8+ T cells from PBMCs. CDR3: CASSLRTRLAVNEQYF. CDR3 nucleotides: TGTGCCAGCAGCTTGAGGACACGGCTAGCAGTCAACGAGCAGTACTTC.